A single sample gave rise to the 27 T cell receptor beta chains below, sequenced in a study of molecular identifiers for immune sequencing clone quantification. In TCRdb, the PCR reads were re-called with MiXCR into one record per CDR3 protein. The sample includes 490,000 or so distinct CDR3 sequences, 25% of them seen just once. The sample consisted of naive CD8+ T cells from blood, with Jurkat cell RNA spiked in. As to subset: FACS-sorted CD8+CD4-CCR7+CD45RA+ naive T cells. These TCRs come from a human donor in good health. Some libraries in this study had Jurkat cell RNA spiked in.

Note on this clonotype: The junction departs from germline at one end; a sequencing error may be responsible. The chain couples TRBV28 to TRBJ2-2; possible D gene TRBD2, 5 bases. Germline values: CDR1 MDHEN, CDR2 SYDVKM. The CDR3 contains 15 residues. The CDR3: CAGSFDWRNTGELFF. In DNA, the CDR3 is TGTGCCGGCAGTTTCGACTGGAGGAACACCGGAGAGCTGTTTTTT.

This clonotype showed up many times. V and J are TRBV7-9 and TRBJ2-5; 12 bases agree with TRBD2. The V gene's germline CDR1 is SEHNR and CDR2 FQNEAQ (reference sequence). With V trimmed by 4 bases and J by 5 bases, 8 bases remained unmatched. The CDR3 has 16 residues. In nucleotides, the CDR3 is TGTGCCAGCAGCTCAACTAGCGGGAGGCCGGGGGAGACCCAGTACTTC. This sequence encodes CASSSTSGRPGETQYF.

The rearrangement joins TRBV21-1 to TRBJ1-1. TRBV21-1 is given as a pseudogene. CDR3 size: 14 residues. CDR3 region: CASPGEGRGTEAFF. CDR3 coding DNA: TGTGCCAGCCCAGGGGAGGGTCGAGGCACTGAAGCTTTCTTT.

The rearrangement links TRBV7-9 to TRBJ2-4; possible D gene TRBD1, 5 bases. Germline V gene data show CDR1 as SEHNR and CDR2 as FQNEAQ (reference sequence). The CDR3 totals 16 residues. The V end lost 5 bases, the J end lost 2 bases, and 16 bases lay between the germline ends. In DNA form, the CDR3 reads TGTGCCAGCAGCCCCCCCGGCCAGGGATCCAAAAACATTCAGTACTTC. It translates to CASSPPGQGSKNIQYF. The full variable domain, in which reference TRBV7-9 and TRBJ2-4 provide the parts outside the CDR3, is DTGVSQNPRHKITKRGQNVTFRCDPISEHNRLYWYRQTLGQGPEFLTYFQNEAQLEKSRLLSDRFSAERPKGSFSTLEIQRTEQGDSAMYLCASSPPGQGSKNIQYFGAGTRLSVL.

This clonotype was counted many times. V and J are TRBV7-8 and TRBJ2-7; the match to TRBD1 covers 7 bases. V shed 5 bases, J shed 0 bases, and the junction held 19 bases outside the gene matches. CDR1 SGHVS and CDR2 FQNEAQ come from the germline V gene. This CDR3 is built from 19 residues. CDR3 sequence (DNA): TGTGCCAGCAGCCTGGCCCGTAGGACAGGCACTTCTTTCTCCTACGAGCAGTACTTC. Translating it yields CASSLARRTGTSFSYEQYF.

CDR3 in amino acids: CASSKQPGQPNTEAFF. Here the CDR3 DNA reads TGTGCCAGCAGCAAACAACCGGGACAACCAAACACTGAAGCTTTCTTT. The chain couples TRBV7-9 to TRBJ1-1, with D tentatively TRBD1 (6 bases). From germline, CDR1 is SEHNR and CDR2 FQNEAQ (reference sequence). The CDR3 consists of 16 residues. V was trimmed by 5 bases and J by 2 bases, leaving 18 bases between them.

The chain couples TRBV6-2 or TRBV6-3 to TRBJ1-5; D gene uncertain. Germline CDR1 MNHEY, CDR2 SVGEGT. The V gene lost 2 bases and the J gene lost 7 bases, with 12 bases spanning the gap. The CDR3 contains 14 residues. The CDR3 bases are TGTGCCAGCAGTTACGCGGGCTTGCGGCAGCCCCAGCATTTT. Protein product: CASSYAGLRQPQHF.

This clonotype was observed a single time. A much bigger clone sits one base away, suggesting this may be a read error. The genes are TRBV27 and TRBJ1-1; TRBD1 is a possible D gene (6 bases). Germline values: CDR1 MNHEY, CDR2 SMNVEV (reference sequence). The CDR3 sequence is 12 residues long. V lost 11 bases and J 10 bases, leaving 20 bases between the germline ends. The DNA for the CDR3 is TGTGCCTCCGAGGGGGGAAGCGGTGGAGCTTTCTTT. It yields the protein CASEGGSGGAFF.

This clonotype was seen ten or more times. The chain links TRBV6-6 to TRBJ2-3; D is uncertain. Germline V CDR1 and CDR2: MNHNY, SVGAGI (reference sequence). This CDR3 is built from 14 residues. V lost 4 bases, J lost 3 bases, and 11 bases lay in between. Written as DNA, the CDR3 is TGTGCCAGCAGTTCGGGCCATTTTACAGATACGCAGTATTTT. Protein sequence: CASSSGHFTDTQYF.

This clonotype occurred many times. The rearrangement uses TRBV20-1 and TRBJ2-3; 16 nucleotides align to TRBD2. The CDR3 runs 18 residues. CDR1 DFQATT and CDR2 SNEGSKA come from the germline V gene (reference sequence). Germline trimming cut 5 bases from V and 5 bases from J; bases unmatched to any gene: 13. CDR3 loop: CSAVLGLAGGPGEDTQYF. The CDR3 DNA follows: TGCAGTGCTGTGTTGGGACTAGCGGGAGGGCCTGGGGAAGATACGCAGTATTTT.

A note on this clonotype: A read error may be the cause here, since a much bigger clone is one base away. The rearrangement uses TRBV20-1 and TRBJ1-5; D remains unclear. Germline CDR1 and CDR2: DFQATT and SNEGSKA (reference sequence). This CDR3 contains 14 residues. The CDR3 DNA reads TGCAGAGCTAGTGATGTCCAGGGCAATCAGCCCCAGCATTTT. Encoded protein: CRASDVQGNQPQHF.

This chain joins TRBV20-1 and TRBJ2-7; no clear D. CDR1 is DFQATT, CDR2 SNEGSKA, per germline (reference sequence). V gave up 1 base and J gave up 3 bases, with 16 bases separating them. The CDR3 has 15 amino acids. CDR3 residues: CSARGGVRPIYEQYF. The CDR3, as DNA: TGCAGTGCTAGAGGTGGGGTTCGGCCCATCTACGAGCAGTACTTC.

To note about this clonotype: This may arise from a read error, as a much more abundant clone is one base away. The chain joins TRBV7-9 to TRBJ2-5; unclear D gene. Trimming removed 1 base at V and 5 bases at J, with 14 bases between. Germline CDR1 SEHNR, CDR2 FQNEAQ (reference sequence). CDR3 length: 15 residues. The CDR3: CASSLDSGPEETQYF. Here the CDR3 DNA reads TGTGCCAGCAGCTTAGACTCCGGGCCCGAGGAGACCCAGTACTTC.

This clonotype was counted between two and nine times. The chain has TRBV11-2 and TRBJ2-1; D call uncertain. V was trimmed by 2 bases and J by 5 bases, leaving 7 bases between them. Looked up from germline, CDR1 is SGHAT and CDR2 is FQNNGV. There are 13 residues in the CDR3. The CDR3 region has the DNA TGTGCCAGCAGCTTATCAGGCCACAATGAGCAGTTCTTC. Its translation is CASSLSGHNEQFF.

A word on this clonotype: Germline is not matched at one junction end, which may reflect a read error. The gene calls are TRBV7-9 and TRBJ1-4, with D unresolved. Germline CDR1 reads SEHNR; CDR2 reads FQNEAQ (reference sequence). The CDR3 length is 11 residues. DNA for the CDR3: TGTGCCAACAGCTTAGTTGAAAAACTGTTTTTT. This codes for CANSLVEKLFF.

V is TRBV9 and J is TRBJ2-2, with 9 bases aligning to TRBD2. This CDR3 comprises 14 residues. The junction had 10 bases not matched to a gene; V was cut back by 10 bases and J by 6 bases. Germline lookup yields CDR1 SGDLS and CDR2 YYNGEE. The CDR3 bases are TGTGCCCGCCGCGGCGGCGGGGGGGCCGGGGAGCTGTTTTTT. Protein: CARRGGGGAGELFF.

The rearrangement joins TRBV6-1 to TRBJ1-2; possible D gene TRBD1, 5 bases. The germline V gene has CDR1 MNHNS and CDR2 SASEGT. The CDR3 contains 13 residues. V lost 2 bases to trimming and J lost 4 bases, with 8 bases between them. CDR3 sequence (DNA): TGTGCCAGCAGTGAACTGGGGCTCTATGGCTACACCTTC. It yields the protein CASSELGLYGYTF.

This clonotype was seen more than once but under ten times. This rearrangement joins TRBV24-1 to TRBJ1-5; 7 bases match TRBD1. J was trimmed by 1 base and V by 6 bases; bases with no gene match: 2. The CDR3 covers 14 residues. CDR1 and CDR2 from the germline V gene are KGHDR and SFDVKD. The chain's CDR3 is CATSPGGSNQPQHF. CDR3 nucleotides: TGTGCCACCAGTCCAGGGGGGAGCAATCAGCCCCAGCATTTT.

This clonotype has a count of ten or more. This chain links TRBV4-1 with TRBJ1-2; D might be TRBD1 (6 bases). This CDR3 is 14 amino acids long. Per germline, CDR1 MGHRA and CDR2 YSYEKL. With 1 base removed from V and 4 bases from J, the gap between germline ends came to 10 bases. CDR3 coding DNA: TGCGCCAGCAGCCAAGTACAGGGAGGCTATGGCTACACCTTC. As protein: CASSQVQGGYGYTF.

The chain has TRBV27 and TRBJ1-6, with D hard to call. Germline CDR1 MNHEY, CDR2 SMNVEV (reference sequence). The CDR3 spans 14 residues. V gave up 11 bases and J gave up 8 bases, with 19 bases separating them. CDR3 sequence reads: CAGTQTIAHSPLHF. For the CDR3, the DNA is TGTGCCGGCACCCAAACCATAGCCCATTCACCCCTCCACTTT.

This clonotype was seen repeatedly, ten times or more. The chain joins TRBV27 to TRBJ2-7; perhaps TRBD2 as D (5 bases). V was clipped by 6 bases and J by 7 bases, with 16 bases between them. Germline assignment: CDR1 MNHEY and CDR2 SMNVEV (reference sequence). The CDR3 is 13 amino acids. CDR3 sequence (DNA): TGTGCCAGCAGCTTCCAGGTCGGGGTTGAGCAGTACTTC. Translating gives CASSFQVGVEQYF.

V usage is TRBV2 and J usage is TRBJ1-3, with a tentative D call TRBD1 (6 bases). The CDR3 is 14 residues long. The V end was cut by 6 bases, the J end by 6 bases, with 15 bases between. Germline loops: CDR1 SNHLY, CDR2 FYNNEI. CDR3 sequence: CASRFQGIENTIYF. Here the CDR3 DNA reads TGTGCCAGCAGGTTTCAGGGGATCGAAAACACCATATATTTT. The full variable domain, rest sourced from reference TRBV2 and TRBJ1-3, is EPEVTQTPSHQVTQMGQEVILRCVPISNHLYFYWYRQILGQKVEFLVSFYNNEISEKSEIFDDQFSVERPDGSNFTLKIRSTKLEDSAMYFCASRFQGIENTIYFGEGSWLTVV.

This clonotype was observed a few times. This sequence joins TRBV7-9 and TRBJ1-2; 8 bases are a match to TRBD1. Losses at the gene ends were 4 bases for V and 6 bases for J; bases not matched to a gene: 7. The germline V gene encodes CDR1 SEHNR and CDR2 FQNEAQ (reference sequence). CDR3 size: 14 residues. DNA for the CDR3: TGTGCCAGCAGCTCCTACAGGGGGGTTGATGGCTACACCTTC. Translation gives CASSSYRGVDGYTF.

Concerning this clonotype: One base away lies a much larger clone, so this may be a sequencing read error. The rearrangement joins TRBV29-1 to TRBJ1-2, with 8 bases lining up with TRBD1. V dropped 4 bases and J dropped 4; count of bases not matched to a gene: 8. This CDR3 spans 14 amino acids. Looked up from germline, CDR1 is SQVTM and CDR2 is ANQGSEA. The CDR3 reads CSVAWPGGVYGYTF. Written as DNA, the CDR3 is TGCAGCGTTGCGTGGCCAGGGGGCGTCTATGGCTACACCTTC.

With regard to this clonotype: A read error may be the cause here, since a much bigger clone is one base away. This chain joins TRBV20-1 and TRBJ1-1; D gene unclear. From germline, CDR1 is DFQATT and CDR2 SNEGSKA (reference sequence). The CDR3 has 12 amino acids. In nucleotides, the CDR3 is TGCAGCGTGACTACAGAGAACACTGGAGCTTTCTTT. Translated, it gives CSVTTENTGAFF.

The V call is TRBV11-2, the J call TRBJ2-1, with 7 bases identical to TRBD2. V gave up 1 base and J gave up 3 bases; unmatched junction bases: 0. The CDR3 has 14 amino acids. Germline V gives CDR1 SGHAT, CDR2 FQNNGV. DNA for the CDR3: TGTGCCAGCAGCTTAGTAGCGGGCTACAATGAGCAGTTCTTC. This codes for CASSLVAGYNEQFF.

Of note for this clonotype: This may be a read error: a much more frequent sequence differs by one nucleotide. The gene calls are TRBV28 and TRBJ1-1, with D perhaps TRBD1 (5 bases). The CDR3 contains 14 residues. CDR1 is MDHEN and CDR2 is SYDVKM in the germline V gene. Here the CDR3 DNA reads TGTGCCAGCAGTTTGGGGCGGAAGAACACTGAAGCTCTCTTT. This encodes CASSLGRKNTEALF. The variable domain in full, completed from reference TRBV28 and TRBJ1-1, reads DVKVTQSSRYLVKRTGEKVFLECVQDMDHENMFWYRQDPGLGLRLIYFSYDVKMKEKGDIPEGYSVSREKKERFSLILESASTNQTSMYLCASSLGRKNTEALFGQGTRLTVV.